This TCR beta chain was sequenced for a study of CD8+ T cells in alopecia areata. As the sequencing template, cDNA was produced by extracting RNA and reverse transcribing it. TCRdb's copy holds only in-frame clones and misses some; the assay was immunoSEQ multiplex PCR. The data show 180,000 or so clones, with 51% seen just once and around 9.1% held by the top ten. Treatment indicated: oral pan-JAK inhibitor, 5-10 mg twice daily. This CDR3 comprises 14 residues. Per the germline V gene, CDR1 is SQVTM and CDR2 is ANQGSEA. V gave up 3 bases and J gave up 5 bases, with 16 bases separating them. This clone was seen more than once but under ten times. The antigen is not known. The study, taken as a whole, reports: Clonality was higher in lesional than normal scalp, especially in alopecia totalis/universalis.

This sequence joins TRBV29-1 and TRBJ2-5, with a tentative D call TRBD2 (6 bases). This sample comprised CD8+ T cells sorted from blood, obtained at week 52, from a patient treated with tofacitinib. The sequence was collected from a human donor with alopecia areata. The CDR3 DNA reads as TGCAGCGTTGACCCTACCGGACTATCGGAGACCCAGTACTTC. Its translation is CSVDPTGLSETQYF.